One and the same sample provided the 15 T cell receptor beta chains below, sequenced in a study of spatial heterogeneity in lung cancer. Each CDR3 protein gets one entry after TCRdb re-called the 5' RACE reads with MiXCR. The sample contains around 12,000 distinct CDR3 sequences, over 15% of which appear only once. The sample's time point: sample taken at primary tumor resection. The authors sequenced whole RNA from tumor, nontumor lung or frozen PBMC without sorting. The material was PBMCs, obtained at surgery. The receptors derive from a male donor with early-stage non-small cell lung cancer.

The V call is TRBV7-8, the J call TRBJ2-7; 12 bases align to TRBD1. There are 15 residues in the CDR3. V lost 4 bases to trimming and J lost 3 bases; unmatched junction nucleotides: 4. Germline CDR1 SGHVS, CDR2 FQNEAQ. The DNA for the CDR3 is TGTGCCAGCAGCTGGGGACAGGGGGCGGGCTACGAGCAGTACTTC. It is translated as CASSWGQGAGYEQYF.

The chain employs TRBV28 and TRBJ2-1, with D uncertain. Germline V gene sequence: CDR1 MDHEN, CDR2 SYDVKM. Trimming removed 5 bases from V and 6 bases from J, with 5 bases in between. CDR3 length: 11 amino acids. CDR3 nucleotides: TGTGCCAGCAGTAACCGCAATGAGCAGTTCTTC. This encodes CASSNRNEQFF.

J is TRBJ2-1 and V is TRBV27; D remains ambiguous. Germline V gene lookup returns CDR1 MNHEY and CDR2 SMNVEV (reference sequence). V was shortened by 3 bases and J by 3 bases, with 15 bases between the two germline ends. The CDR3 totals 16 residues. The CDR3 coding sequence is TGTGCCAGCAGTTTTAGACCGACCTTCCTCTACAATGAGCAGTTCTTC. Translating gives CASSFRPTFLYNEQFF.

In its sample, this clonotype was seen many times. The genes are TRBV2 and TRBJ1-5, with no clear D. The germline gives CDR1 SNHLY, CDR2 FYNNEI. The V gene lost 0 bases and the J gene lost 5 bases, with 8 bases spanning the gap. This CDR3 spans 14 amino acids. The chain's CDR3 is CASSEATRDQPQHF. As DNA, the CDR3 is TGTGCCAGCAGTGAAGCGACGCGGGATCAGCCCCAGCATTTT.

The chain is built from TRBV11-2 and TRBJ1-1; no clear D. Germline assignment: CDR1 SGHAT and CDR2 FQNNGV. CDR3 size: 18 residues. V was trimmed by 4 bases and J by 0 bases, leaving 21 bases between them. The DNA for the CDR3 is TGTGCCAGCAGCTCCAACGGCCAGGCCCTCGACATGAACACTGAAGCTTTCTTT. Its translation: CASSSNGQALDMNTEAFF.

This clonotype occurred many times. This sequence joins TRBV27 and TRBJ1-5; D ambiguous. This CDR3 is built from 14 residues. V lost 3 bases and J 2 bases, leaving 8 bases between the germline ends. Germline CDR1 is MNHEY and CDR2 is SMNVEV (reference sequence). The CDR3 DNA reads TGTGCCAGCAGTTTTTCTGCCGGCAATCAGCCCCAGCATTTT. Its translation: CASSFSAGNQPQHF.

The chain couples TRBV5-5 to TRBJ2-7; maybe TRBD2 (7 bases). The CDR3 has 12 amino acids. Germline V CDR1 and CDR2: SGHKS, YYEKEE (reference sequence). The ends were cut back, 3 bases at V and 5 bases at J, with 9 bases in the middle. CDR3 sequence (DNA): TGTGCCAGCAGCTGGGGGGGCCACGAGCAGTACTTC. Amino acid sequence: CASSWGGHEQYF.

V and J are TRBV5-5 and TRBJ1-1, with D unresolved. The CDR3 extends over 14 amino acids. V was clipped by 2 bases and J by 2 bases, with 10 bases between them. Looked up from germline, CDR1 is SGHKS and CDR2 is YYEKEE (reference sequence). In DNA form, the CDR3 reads TGTGCCAGCAGCTTAACAACGGGAAACACTGAAGCTTTCTTT. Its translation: CASSLTTGNTEAFF.

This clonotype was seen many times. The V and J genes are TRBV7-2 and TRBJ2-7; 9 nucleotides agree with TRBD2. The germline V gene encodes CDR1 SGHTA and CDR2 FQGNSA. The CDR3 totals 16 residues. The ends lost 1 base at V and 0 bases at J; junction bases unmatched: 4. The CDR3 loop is CASSLGSAGGSYEQYF. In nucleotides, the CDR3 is TGTGCCAGCAGCTTAGGGTCAGCGGGAGGCTCCTACGAGCAGTACTTC.

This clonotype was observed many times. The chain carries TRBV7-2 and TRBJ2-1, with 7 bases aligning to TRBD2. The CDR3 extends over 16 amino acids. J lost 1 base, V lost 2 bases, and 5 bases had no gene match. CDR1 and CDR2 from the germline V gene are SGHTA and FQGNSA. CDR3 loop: CASSLTRRESYNEQFF. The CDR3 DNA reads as TGTGCCAGCAGCTTAACTAGGCGGGAGTCCTACAATGAGCAGTTCTTC.

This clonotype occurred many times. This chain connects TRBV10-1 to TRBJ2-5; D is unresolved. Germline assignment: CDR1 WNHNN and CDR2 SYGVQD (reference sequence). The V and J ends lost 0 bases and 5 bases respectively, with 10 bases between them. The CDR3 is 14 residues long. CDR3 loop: CASSESRVTETQYF. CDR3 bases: TGCGCCAGCAGTGAGTCGAGAGTTACGGAGACCCAGTACTTC.

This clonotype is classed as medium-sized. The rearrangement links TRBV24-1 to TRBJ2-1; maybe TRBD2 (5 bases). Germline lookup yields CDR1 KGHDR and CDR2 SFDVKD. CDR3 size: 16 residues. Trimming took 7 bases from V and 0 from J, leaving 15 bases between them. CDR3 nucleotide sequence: TGTGCCACCAGCCCTGCGGGCTCGAGCTCCTACAATGAGCAGTTCTTC. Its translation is CATSPAGSSSYNEQFF.

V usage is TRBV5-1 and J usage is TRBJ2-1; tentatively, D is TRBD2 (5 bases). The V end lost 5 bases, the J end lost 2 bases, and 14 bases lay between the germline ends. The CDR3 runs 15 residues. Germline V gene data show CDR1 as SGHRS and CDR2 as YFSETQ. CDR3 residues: CASRNRESTYNEQFF. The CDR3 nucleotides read TGCGCCAGCAGGAACCGGGAATCTACCTACAATGAGCAGTTCTTC.

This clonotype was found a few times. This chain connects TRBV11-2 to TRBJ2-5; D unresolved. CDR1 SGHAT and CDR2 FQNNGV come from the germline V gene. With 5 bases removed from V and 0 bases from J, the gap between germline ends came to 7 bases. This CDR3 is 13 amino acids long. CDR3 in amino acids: CASSPPNQETQYF. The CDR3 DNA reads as TGTGCCAGCAGCCCCCCGAACCAAGAGACCCAGTACTTC.

CDR3 nucleotides: TGTGCCAGCAGCTGGACACTAGCGGGAGTTTCGGGTCCCTCCTACAATGAGCAGTTCTTC. Its translation: CASSWTLAGVSGPSYNEQFF. The chain employs TRBV7-9 and TRBJ2-1; 11 nucleotides line up with TRBD2. The CDR3 consists of 20 residues. Germline trimming cut 4 bases from V and 0 bases from J; bases unmatched to any gene: 14. Germline lookup yields CDR1 SEHNR and CDR2 FQNEAQ (reference sequence).